The clone carrying this T cell receptor beta chain occurred many times. Its antigen is not identified. Germline CDR1 is MNHEY and CDR2 is SVGEGT. J lost 2 bases, V lost 6 bases, and 11 bases had no gene match. This CDR3 is 16 amino acids long. This entry comes from a study of T cells in Graves' hyperthyroidism and ophthalmopathy. Regarding the study as a whole: Most expanded thyroid clonotypes above 0.001 recurred in blood.

Individuals with ophthalmopathy presented a Clinical Activity Score of at least 3, a NOSPECS grade of at least 4 and a duration under 3 months. What was amplified from RNA transcripts were TCR beta CDR3 regions. The HTBI set primed first-round TCR CDR3 RT-PCR. From the multiplex PCR reads, TCRdb called clonotypes with MiXCR, one entry per CDR3 protein. The repertoire holds more than 500,000 distinct CDR3 sequences, with roughly 16% as singletons. Sequencing was performed on blood. The V and J genes are TRBV6-2 or TRBV6-3 and TRBJ2-5, with 8 bases fitting TRBD1. The sequence derives from a woman in her 30s with Graves' ophthalmopathy. The CDR3 reads CASRPGTGPFQETQYF. As DNA, the CDR3 is TGTGCCAGCAGACCCGGGACAGGCCCATTTCAAGAGACCCAGTACTTC.